This TCR beta chain was retrieved from a study of T cells in Graves' hyperthyroidism and ophthalmopathy. There were TCR beta CDR3 regions amplified from RNA transcripts. Initially, a first-round RT-PCR of the TCR CDR3 employed the HTBI primer set. TCRdb recomputed calls from the multiplex PCR reads with MiXCR, one row per CDR3 protein. This repertoire shows some 510,000 distinct CDR3 sequences, less than 25% found once; its top ten account for approximately 25%. Points from the study as a whole: Clonotypes that were expanded in thyroid above 0.001 mostly appeared in blood too.

No ophthalmopathy progression within 18 months constituted stable Graves' hyperthyroidism. Each patient was aged 18 to 65 and had newly diagnosed hyperthyroidism of under 2 months' duration. Remarks on this clonotype: Its matching antigen is unknown.

The receptor was isolated from a man aged 18 to 35 with Graves' hyperthyroidism. Sequenced: blood.

As DNA, the CDR3 is TGCGCCAGCTCAGTCGAGGGGGCCTACGAGCAGTACTTC. It codes for CASSVEGAYEQYF. The chain has TRBV5-1 and TRBJ2-7, with D maybe TRBD1 (6 bases). This CDR3 contains 13 residues. Trimming shortened V by 7 bases and J by 2 bases, and 13 bases separated the two germline ends. The germline CDR1 and CDR2 sequences are SGHRS and YFSETQ.